Each of the 28 T cell receptor beta chains below was sequenced from the same sample in a study of resident and recirculating memory T cells in vitiligo. Produced via immunoSEQ multiplex PCR; TCRdb's table is partial and in-frame only. The sample carries around 78,000 clones, roughly nine tenths recorded once. The sample comprised blood. All receptors derive from a male donor with vitiligo.

The CDR3 reads CASSFKAELYNEQFF. Written as DNA, the CDR3 is TGCGCCAGCAGCTTTAAAGCGGAACTCTACAATGAGCAGTTCTTC. The genes are TRBV5-1 and TRBJ2-1; tentative D call: TRBD2 (5 bases). V shed 2 bases and J shed 3 bases, with 12 bases lying between them. The CDR3 is made up of 15 amino acids. Germline lookup yields CDR1 SGHRS and CDR2 YFSETQ.

The chain has TRBV27 and TRBJ1-4, with TRBD1 as a possible D gene (5 bases). The V end lost 6 bases, the J end lost 4 bases, and 12 bases lay between the germline ends. Per germline, CDR1 MNHEY and CDR2 SMNVEV (reference sequence). The CDR3 spans 14 residues. The CDR3: CASRIDSLNEKLFF. Here the CDR3 DNA reads TGTGCCAGCAGGATTGACAGCCTTAATGAAAAACTGTTTTTT.

This chain connects TRBV28 to TRBJ2-1, with 10 positions matching TRBD2. The J segment lost 5 bases and the V segment lost 2 bases, leaving 9 bases of the junction unmatched. The CDR3 runs 17 residues. The germline CDR1 and CDR2 sequences are MDHEN and SYDVKM. For the CDR3, the DNA is TGTGCCAGCAGTTTAATCCTAGCGGGAGAGGGAGACAATGAGCAGTTCTTC. Encoded protein: CASSLILAGEGDNEQFF.

This sequence joins TRBV10-3 and TRBJ2-7, with 9 positions matching TRBD1. The germline gives CDR1 ENHRY, CDR2 SYGVKD. The trim removed 2 bases at V and 6 bases at J, leaving 11 bases unmatched. The CDR3 is 16 residues long. This CDR3 is CAISEPTGTGLLEQYF. The CDR3, as DNA: TGTGCCATCAGTGAGCCCACCGGGACAGGGTTGCTCGAGCAGTACTTC.

The chain joins TRBV28 to TRBJ1-2, with TRBD1 matching 9 bases. The CDR3 length is 14 residues. With 6 bases clipped from V and 5 bases from J, the junction kept 7 bases outside the gene matches. Germline values: CDR1 MDHEN, CDR2 SYDVKM. The CDR3, as DNA: TGTGCCAGCAGATCTGGACAGGGGTCGTATGGCTACACCTTC. This codes for CASRSGQGSYGYTF.

This clone occurred many times. This rearrangement joins TRBV7-3 to TRBJ2-1; 8 bases align to TRBD2. The CDR3 spans 14 residues. Germline loops: CDR1 SGHTA, CDR2 FQGTGA. Trimming took 2 bases from V and 6 from J; bases not matched to a gene: 3. CDR3 sequence reads: CASSLERGSNEQFF. For the CDR3, the DNA is TGTGCCAGCAGCTTAGAGCGGGGGTCCAATGAGCAGTTCTTC.

The CDR3 DNA is TGTGCCAGCAGTGAATTAACAGGGGCGAGAGAAAAACTGTTTTTT. Residues: CASSELTGAREKLFF. The chain links TRBV6-1 to TRBJ1-4, with 7 bases that match TRBD1. Germline values: CDR1 MNHNS, CDR2 SASEGT. The CDR3 length is 15 residues. V lost 2 bases to trimming and J lost 8 bases; unmatched junction nucleotides: 8.

This chain uses TRBV5-1 with TRBJ2-3; 8 nucleotides match TRBD2. Germline trimming cut 0 bases from V and 3 bases from J; bases unmatched to any gene: 9. The germline V gene encodes CDR1 SGHRS and CDR2 YFSETQ. The CDR3 consists of 17 residues. In DNA, the CDR3 is TGCGCCAGCAGCTTGGATGGCGCGGGAGGTGGAACAGATACGCAGTATTTT. This encodes CASSLDGAGGGTDTQYF.

The V call is TRBV5-1, the J call TRBJ2-1, with 11 bases fitting TRBD2. The CDR3 totals 15 residues. V shed 4 bases, J shed 4 bases, and the junction held 4 bases outside the gene matches. Germline CDR1 is SGHRS and CDR2 is YFSETQ. CDR3 amino acids: CASSVGLAAYNEQFF. Written as DNA, the CDR3 is TGCGCCAGCAGCGTGGGACTAGCGGCGTACAATGAGCAGTTCTTC.

V usage is TRBV7-3 and J usage is TRBJ2-5; 11 bases match TRBD1. In germline, CDR1 is SGHTA, CDR2 FQGTGA. With 5 bases clipped from V and 5 bases from J, the junction kept 7 bases outside the gene matches. The CDR3 extends over 15 amino acids. This CDR3 is CASSRGQGAGETQYF. The CDR3 DNA sequence: TGTGCCAGCAGCAGAGGACAGGGGGCGGGGGAGACCCAGTACTTC.

The genes are TRBV7-9 and TRBJ2-7; 7 bases are shared with TRBD1. The V segment lost 5 bases and the J segment 3 bases; nucleotides outside the gene matches: 7. This CDR3 contains 14 residues. Germline V gene lookup returns CDR1 SEHNR and CDR2 FQNEAQ (reference sequence). In DNA form, the CDR3 reads TGTGCCAGCAGCACCCGACAGGGTTTCTACGAGCAGTACTTC. Amino acids: CASSTRQGFYEQYF.

The rearrangement uses TRBV13 and TRBJ2-7, with 7 nucleotides matching TRBD1. CDR1 is PRHDT, CDR2 FYEKMQ, per germline (reference sequence). This CDR3 region has 13 residues. With V trimmed by 3 bases and J by 5 bases, 4 bases remained unmatched. In nucleotides, the CDR3 is TGTGCCAGCAGCTTTAGAGGGGGCCACGAGCAGTACTTC. This translates into CASSFRGGHEQYF.

This clone was seen only a few times. The V gene is TRBV9, the J gene TRBJ2-2, with D perhaps matching TRBD1 (6 bases). The germline V and J ends were trimmed by 3 bases and 5 bases, with 8 bases remaining between them. The CDR3 runs to 13 residues. Germline V CDR1 and CDR2: SGDLS, YYNGEE. The CDR3 region is CASSGGGTGELFF. The CDR3 nucleotides read TGTGCCAGCAGCGGAGGGGGTACCGGGGAGCTGTTTTTT.

The chain uses TRBV6-5 and TRBJ1-2, with TRBD1 matching 7 bases. The V segment lost 5 bases and the J segment 6 bases; nucleotides outside the gene matches: 6. CDR3 length: 13 residues. Germline V gene sequence: CDR1 MNHEY, CDR2 SVGAGI. CDR3 sequence reads: CASSATGADGYTF. Written as DNA, the CDR3 is TGTGCCAGCAGTGCCACAGGGGCTGATGGCTACACCTTC.

The gene calls are TRBV5-1 and TRBJ1-2; TRBD1 agrees at 9 bases. CDR1 and CDR2 from the germline V gene are SGHRS and YFSETQ. J gave up 0 bases and V 4 bases, and 7 bases lay outside the gene matches. This CDR3 contains 16 residues. DNA of the CDR3: TGCGCCAGCAGCCCATACAGGGGGCGAACTAACTATGGCTACACCTTC. This gives the protein CASSPYRGRTNYGYTF. Complete variable domain (other parts from reference TRBV5-1 and TRBJ1-2): KAGVTQTPRYLIKTRGQQVTLSCSPISGHRSVSWYQQTPGQGLQFLFEYFSETQRNKGNFPGRFSGRQFSNSRSEMNVSTLELGDSALYLCASSPYRGRTNYGYTFGSGTRLTVV.

This chain uses TRBV5-6 with TRBJ2-7, with D tentatively TRBD2 (6 bases). The germline V gene encodes CDR1 SGHDT and CDR2 YYEEEE. The CDR3 contains 13 residues. V was cut by 0 bases and J by 5 bases, with 9 bases left in between. DNA of the CDR3: TGTGCCAGCAGCTTGGTAGGGAGGAACGAGCAGTACTTC. It translates to CASSLVGRNEQYF.

This sequence joins TRBV28 and TRBJ2-7; 7 bases fit TRBD2. V trimming: 6 bases; J trimming: 4 bases; junction bases outside the gene matches: 9. This CDR3 is 14 amino acids long. Germline CDR1 MDHEN, CDR2 SYDVKM. The CDR3 nucleotides are TGTGCCAGCAGCCCGGGGGGAGGAAGGTACGAGCAGTACTTC. This gives the protein CASSPGGGRYEQYF.

V and J are TRBV9 and TRBJ1-6, with D perhaps matching TRBD1 (6 bases). Germline CDR1 is SGDLS and CDR2 is YYNGEE. The ends were cut back, 2 bases at V and 4 bases at J, with 22 bases in the middle. The CDR3 loop spans 19 amino acids. The CDR3 bases are TGTGCCAGCAGCGTGGAGGGGCTCGGCGGGGGCGCTTATAATTCACCCCTCCACTTT. This sequence encodes CASSVEGLGGGAYNSPLHF.

The chain has TRBV28 and TRBJ1-2; D might be TRBD1 (5 bases). CDR1 MDHEN and CDR2 SYDVKM come from the germline V gene. The CDR3 is 16 residues long. V was clipped by 7 bases and J by 1 base, with 19 bases between them. CDR3 in amino acids: CASTSGGADGNYGYTF. The DNA for the CDR3 is TGTGCCAGCACTTCCGGTGGGGCAGATGGTAACTATGGCTACACCTTC.

This chain joins TRBV5-8 and TRBJ1-1; the D is unclear. Germline values: CDR1 SGHTS, CDR2 YDEGEE. Trimming took 0 bases from V and 4 from J, leaving 10 bases between them. The CDR3 contains 14 residues. In DNA form, the CDR3 reads TGTGCCAGCAGCTTGGATTCCTTGCGCACTGAAGCTTTCTTT. It codes for CASSLDSLRTEAFF.

The chain combines TRBV9 with TRBJ2-1; tentative D call: TRBD2 (5 bases). Looked up from germline, CDR1 is SGDLS and CDR2 is YYNGEE. Trimming stripped 0 bases from V and 5 bases from J, with 18 bases between. The CDR3 has 17 amino acids. The CDR3 bases are TGTGCCAGCAGCGTAGCTCTGGGAGCGAGGCCCAACAATGAGCAGTTCTTC. Translating it yields CASSVALGARPNNEQFF.

The chain is built from TRBV29-1 and TRBJ1-2; D remains unclear. Germline lookup yields CDR1 SQVTM and CDR2 ANQGSEA. The CDR3 totals 15 residues. Trimming took 0 bases from V and 1 from J, leaving 12 bases between them. The CDR3 DNA is TGCAGCGTTGAAGATCAGGATCAGGATAACTATGGCTACACCTTC. Its translation: CSVEDQDQDNYGYTF.

This chain joins TRBV9 and TRBJ2-7, with 14 bases lining up with TRBD2. V shed 2 bases, J shed 6 bases, and the junction held 7 bases outside the gene matches. The germline V gene has CDR1 SGDLS and CDR2 YYNGEE. This CDR3 spans 16 amino acids. As DNA, the CDR3 is TGTGCCAGCAGCGTCGGGACTAGCGGGAGTCGTCTCGAGCAGTACTTC. Its protein is CASSVGTSGSRLEQYF.

V usage is TRBV27 and J usage is TRBJ2-3, with a weak D call TRBD1 (7 bases). Germline V gene data show CDR1 as MNHEY and CDR2 as SMNVEV (reference sequence). CDR3 size: 16 residues. V lost 5 bases to trimming and J lost 5 bases, with 20 bases between them. The CDR3 bases are TGTGCCAGCAGTGCCGGAGTCAGGGGGGCCCAAGATACGCAGTATTTT. This encodes CASSAGVRGAQDTQYF.

This chain connects TRBV28 to TRBJ2-1; D is perhaps TRBD1 (6 bases). The CDR3 covers 15 residues. The germline gives CDR1 MDHEN, CDR2 SYDVKM. Trimming took 6 bases from V and 0 from J, leaving 12 bases between them. In DNA, the CDR3 is TGTGCCAGCAGACCACAGGGAAGCTCCTACAATGAGCAGTTCTTC. As protein: CASRPQGSSYNEQFF.

This chain links TRBV6-5 with TRBJ2-5, with D possibly matching TRBD2 (5 bases). This CDR3 has 14 residues. Germline assignment: CDR1 MNHEY and CDR2 SVGAGI. CDR3 sequence: CAVRLASEGETQYF. In DNA, the CDR3 is TGTGCTGTTCGACTGGCTAGTGAGGGAGAGACCCAGTACTTC.

In DNA, the CDR3 is TGCAGCGCTCAACTCATGCGCGGGGGCACAGATACGCAGTATTTT. The encoded protein is CSAQLMRGGTDTQYF. The gene calls are TRBV29-1 and TRBJ2-3; D perhaps matches TRBD2 (6 bases). The CDR3 contains 15 residues. Trimming cost V 7 bases and J 1 base, with 18 bases left between them. In germline, CDR1 is SQVTM, CDR2 ANQGSEA.

The rearrangement uses TRBV6-5 and TRBJ2-3; 11 bases fit TRBD1. The CDR3 length is 14 residues. The germline V gene encodes CDR1 MNHEY and CDR2 SVGAGI. V lost 2 bases and J lost 8; bases outside the gene matches: 3. Here the CDR3 reads CASSYGTGGGTQYF. Here the CDR3 DNA reads TGTGCCAGCAGTTACGGGACAGGGGGAGGTACGCAGTATTTT.